These 21 T cell receptor beta chains came from one sample sequenced in a study of T-cell reconstitution after alpha-beta-depleted transplantation in children. During its preparation, the TCRbeta library received unique molecular identifiers. TCRdb re-called the PCR reads through MiXCR, storing one row per CDR3 protein. Of 250,000 to 300,000 distinct CDR3 sequences in the sample, approximately 10% are singletons; the top ten hold about 20%. The sample consisted of peripheral blood, taken 180 days after TCRalphabeta/CD19-depleted stem cell transplant. Receptors originate from a male patient aged 2-15 years who had a stem cell transplant for chronic granulomatous disease, so the T cells may come from the graft donor.

As concerns this clonotype: This could be a read error, since a much larger clone is one nucleotide away. The chain employs TRBV18 and TRBJ2-1; 7 bases agree with TRBD1. The germline CDR1 and CDR2 sequences are KGHSH and LQKENI. The CDR3 is 14 amino acids. The ends lost 3 bases at V and 8 bases at J; junction bases unmatched: 7. CDR3 DNA sequence: TGTGCCAGCTCACCGCAGACAGGGAAGCATGAGCAGTTCTTC. It specifies CASSPQTGKHEQFF.

This clonotype has a count of ten or more. The chain couples TRBV18 to TRBJ1-5, with D maybe TRBD1 (5 bases). V lost 2 bases to trimming and J lost 3 bases, with 17 bases between them. Germline V lookup: CDR1 KGHSH, CDR2 LQKENI. The CDR3 totals 17 residues. The CDR3 spells CASSPSRVAGLNQPQHF. The CDR3 bases are TGTGCCAGCTCACCAAGTCGGGTCGCAGGGCTCAATCAGCCCCAGCATTTT. Full variable domain (missing parts from reference TRBV18 and TRBJ1-5): NAGVMQNPRHLVRRRGQEARLRCSPMKGHSHVYWYRQLPEEGLKFMVYLQKENIIDESGMPKERFSAEFPKEGPSILRIQQVVRGDSAAYFCASSPSRVAGLNQPQHFGDGTRLSIL.

Worth noting for this clonotype: This could be a read error, since a much larger clone is one nucleotide away. The chain carries TRBV3-1 and TRBJ2-5; the match to TRBD2 covers 8 bases. Germline values: CDR1 LGHDT, CDR2 YNNKEL (reference sequence). This CDR3 is built from 15 residues. CDR3 protein: CDSSQDTAGEETQYF. The CDR3, as DNA: TGTGACAGCAGCCAAGATACAGCGGGGGAGGAGACCCAGTACTTC.

There are many counts of this clonotype. This chain links TRBV11-2 with TRBJ1-1, with 7 bases fitting TRBD1. The CDR3 covers 16 residues. Germline-derived CDR1 and CDR2 are SGHAT and FQNNGV. The trim removed 3 bases at V and 0 bases at J, leaving 7 bases unmatched. This chain's CDR3 is CASSFPGQRLNTEAFF. Here the CDR3 DNA reads TGTGCCAGCAGCTTCCCGGGACAGAGATTGAACACTGAAGCTTTCTTT.

This clonotype occurred many times. The chain links TRBV12-3 or TRBV12-4 to TRBJ2-3, with D perhaps TRBD2 (6 bases). Trimming shortened V by 4 bases and J by 5 bases, and 13 bases separated the two germline ends. The CDR3 spans 14 residues. The CDR3 DNA follows: TGTGCCAGCAGTTCGCCGGGAGTGGGAGATACGCAGTATTTT. It specifies CASSSPGVGDTQYF.

This clonotype appeared many times. The gene calls are TRBV7-3 and TRBJ2-1; no firm D call. Trimming took 1 base from V and 5 from J, leaving 9 bases between them. The CDR3 is made up of 14 amino acids. Germline CDR1 SGHTA, CDR2 FQGTGA. The CDR3 sequence is CASSLIVQNNEQFF. For the CDR3, the DNA is TGTGCCAGCAGCTTAATTGTCCAGAACAATGAGCAGTTCTTC.

This clonotype occurred many times. The chain carries TRBV20-1 and TRBJ1-4; D possibly corresponds to TRBD1 (6 bases). From germline, CDR1 is DFQATT and CDR2 SNEGSKA (reference sequence). The CDR3 has 16 amino acids. The V end lost 3 bases, the J end lost 6 bases, and 20 bases lay between the germline ends. The CDR3 sequence: CSASGSGGRKYEKLFF. The CDR3 coding sequence is TGCAGTGCTAGTGGCTCGGGGGGGCGGAAATATGAAAAACTGTTTTTT.

Comments on this clonotype: Since a much larger clone is just one base distant, this may be a read error. The CDR3 is CASSLAGTRKADTQYF. CDR3 DNA: TGTGCCAGCAGTTTGGCCGGGACTAGGAAGGCAGATACGCAGTATTTT. This chain links TRBV14 with TRBJ2-3, with TRBD2 matching over 8 bases. CDR3 length equals 16 residues. V was pared by 6 bases and J by 4 bases, with 12 bases of the junction left unmatched. Germline V gene sequence: CDR1 SGHDN, CDR2 FVKESK.

The sample holds many counts of this clonotype. The V gene is TRBV10-3, the J gene TRBJ2-5; tentatively, D is TRBD1 (5 bases). Germline V gene data show CDR1 as ENHRY and CDR2 as SYGVKD. The CDR3 is made up of 14 amino acids. Trimming removed 3 bases at V and 1 base at J, with 9 bases between. CDR3 region: CAISDRVPQETQYF. The CDR3 coding sequence is TGTGCCATCAGTGACAGGGTTCCCCAAGAGACCCAGTACTTC.

At least ten counts were recorded for this clonotype. CDR3 bases: TGTGCCAGCAGTGCAGACAGGGCCAGCTCCTACGAGCAGTACTTC. Residues: CASSADRASSYEQYF. This chain connects TRBV12-3 or TRBV12-4 to TRBJ2-7; 7 bases line up with TRBD1. The CDR3 runs 15 residues. V lost 5 bases to trimming and J lost 0 bases; unmatched junction nucleotides: 7.

In regard to this clonotype: Possible read error: a much larger clone is one base away. This chain uses TRBV5-1 with TRBJ2-3; 8 bases align to TRBD2. This CDR3 comprises 18 residues. V was clipped by 3 bases and J by 0 bases; unmatched bases: 12. Germline loops: CDR1 SGHRS, CDR2 YFSETQ. Here the CDR3 DNA reads TGCGCCAGCAGCTACACTAGCGGAGTAGGTACTAGCACAGATACGCAGTATTTT. Its translation: CASSYTSGVGTSTDTQYF.

This clonotype was detected many times. The chain joins TRBV5-1 to TRBJ2-2; D unclear. CDR1 and CDR2 (germline): SGHRS, YFSETQ. This CDR3 has 14 amino acids. Trimming took 0 bases from V and 5 from J, leaving 8 bases between them. The CDR3 nucleotides read TGCGCCAGCAGCTTGGTGGGTCGGACCGGGGAGCTGTTTTTT. Protein product: CASSLVGRTGELFF.

This clonotype was seen at least ten times. This chain connects TRBV11-2 to TRBJ2-1; 16 nucleotides match TRBD2. Germline V gene sequence: CDR1 SGHAT, CDR2 FQNNGV. The CDR3 sequence is 20 residues long. Unmatched junction bases numbered 13, after V lost 5 bases and J lost 3 bases. CDR3 sequence: CASSEGTSGRALLGYNEQFF. The CDR3 DNA reads TGTGCCAGCAGCGAAGGGACTAGCGGGAGGGCCCTATTAGGCTACAATGAGCAGTTCTTC.

This clonotype showed up many times. The chain combines TRBV20-1 with TRBJ2-2; tentative D call: TRBD2 (6 bases). V shed 4 bases and J shed 4 bases, with 16 bases lying between them. This CDR3 contains 15 residues. Germline CDR1 reads DFQATT; CDR2 reads SNEGSKA (reference sequence). The CDR3, as DNA: TGCAGTGCTATAGGGCTAGCGTCCGGCACCGGGGAGCTGTTTTTT. This gives the protein CSAIGLASGTGELFF.

There are many counts of this clonotype. Here the CDR3 reads CASSQLDSGELFF. The CDR3 DNA is TGTGCCAGCAGCCAACTCGATTCCGGGGAGCTGTTTTTT. The chain recombines TRBV7-8 with TRBJ2-2; no firm D call. The germline gives CDR1 SGHVS, CDR2 FQNEAQ. The V end was cut by 5 bases, the J end by 6 bases, with 10 bases between. The length of the CDR3 is 13 residues.

This clonotype was detected ten times or more. The chain is built from TRBV5-6 and TRBJ2-1; D is unresolved. The CDR3 is 11 amino acids. CDR1 is SGHDT, CDR2 YYEEEE, per germline. V lost 1 base and J 8 bases, leaving 4 bases between the germline ends. The CDR3: CASSLSDEQFF. CDR3 nucleotides: TGTGCCAGCAGCTTGTCGGATGAGCAGTTCTTC.

This clonotype came up many times. The chain has TRBV3-1 and TRBJ1-4; D remains ambiguous. The germline gives CDR1 LGHDT, CDR2 YNNKEL (reference sequence). V was clipped by 3 bases and J by 4 bases, with 12 bases between them. CDR3 length equals 15 residues. CDR3 region: CASSQYGVSNEKLFF. DNA of the CDR3: TGTGCCAGCAGCCAGTACGGTGTGAGTAATGAAAAACTGTTTTTT.

There are many counts of this clonotype. The CDR3 loop is CASSFAGGAPNNEQFF. CDR3 nucleotide sequence: TGTGCCAGCAGTTTTGCGGGGGGTGCTCCTAACAATGAGCAGTTCTTC. The rearrangement joins TRBV12-3 or TRBV12-4 to TRBJ2-1, with 8 bases matching TRBD2. V shed 3 bases, J shed 5 bases, and the junction held 9 bases outside the gene matches. This CDR3 is 16 amino acids long.

This clonotype was seen many times. The rearrangement joins TRBV27 to TRBJ1-6; D perhaps matches TRBD1 (6 bases). Germline V gene data show CDR1 as MNHEY and CDR2 as SMNVEV (reference sequence). This CDR3 has 14 residues. V was trimmed by 6 bases and J by 6 bases, leaving 12 bases between them. The DNA for the CDR3 is TGTGCCAGCAGCCTAGGGGGAACTAATTCACCCCTCCACTTT. This translates into CASSLGGTNSPLHF.

This clonotype was seen many times. This rearrangement joins TRBV7-3 to TRBJ2-1, with a possible D match to TRBD2 (7 bases). Trimming removed 5 bases at V and 2 bases at J, with 10 bases between. This CDR3 has 14 amino acids. Per the germline V gene, CDR1 is SGHTA and CDR2 is FQGTGA. DNA of the CDR3: TGTGCCAGCAGCGGCGGGGGCGCCTACAATGAGCAGTTCTTC. Protein sequence: CASSGGGAYNEQFF.

DNA of the CDR3: TGTGCCAGCAGTTCGGTGGCGGGAGGTAATACCTACAATGAGCAGTTCTTC. This sequence encodes CASSSVAGGNTYNEQFF. This chain connects TRBV27 to TRBJ2-1; 8 bases agree with TRBD2. With V trimmed by 4 bases and J by 2 bases, 10 bases remained unmatched. This CDR3 region has 17 residues. Germline CDR1 and CDR2: MNHEY and SMNVEV (reference sequence).